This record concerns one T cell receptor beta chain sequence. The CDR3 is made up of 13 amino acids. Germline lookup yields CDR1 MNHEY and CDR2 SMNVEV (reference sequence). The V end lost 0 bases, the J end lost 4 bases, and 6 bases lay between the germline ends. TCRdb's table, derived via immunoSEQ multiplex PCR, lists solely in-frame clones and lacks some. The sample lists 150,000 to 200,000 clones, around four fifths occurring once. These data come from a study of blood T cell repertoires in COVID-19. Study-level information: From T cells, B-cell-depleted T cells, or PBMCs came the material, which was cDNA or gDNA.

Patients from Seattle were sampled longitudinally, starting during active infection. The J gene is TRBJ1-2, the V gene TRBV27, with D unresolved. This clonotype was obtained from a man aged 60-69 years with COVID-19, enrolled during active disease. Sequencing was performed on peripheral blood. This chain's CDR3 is CASSLSAGYGYTF. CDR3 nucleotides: TGTGCCAGCAGTTTATCCGCAGGCTATGGCTACACCTTC.